These 27 T cell receptor beta chains originate from one sample sequenced in a study of cytomegalovirus exposure and HLA in healthy donors. Researchers ran the PCR with 60 Vbeta and 13 Jbeta primers. Sequenced by immunoSEQ multiplex PCR; TCRdb stores in-frame clones only, minus some. Of about 150,000 clones in the sample, 70% to 80% were seen once. Sample: PBMCs. These receptors were obtained from a man aged 35-49 years in good health and CMV-seropositive.

This chain links TRBV7-9 with TRBJ2-7, with D possibly TRBD2 on 5 matching bases. The CDR3 sequence is 14 residues long. V lost 0 bases and J lost 3, with 9 bases in between. Germline loops: CDR1 SEHNR, CDR2 FQNEAQ (reference sequence). Here the CDR3 reads CASSLALEDYEQYF. The DNA of the CDR3 is TGTGCCAGCAGCTTAGCACTAGAGGACTACGAGCAGTACTTC.

This rearrangement joins TRBV4-3 to TRBJ2-5; tentatively, D is TRBD2 (6 bases). Germline-derived CDR1 and CDR2 are LGHNA and YSLEER. The CDR3 has 15 residues. V lost 0 bases and J 9 bases, leaving 17 bases between the germline ends. The CDR3 DNA reads TGCGCCAGCAGCCAAGATCGAGGCCTTCGGGGGTCCCAGTACTTC. This translates into CASSQDRGLRGSQYF.

V gene TRBV4-3 combines with J gene TRBJ2-7; D is uncertain. CDR3 length: 16 amino acids. With 0 bases removed from V and 0 bases from J, the gap between germline ends came to 12 bases. Germline CDR1 and CDR2: LGHNA and YSLEER. This CDR3 is CASSQEARPGSYEQYF. CDR3 bases: TGCGCCAGCAGCCAAGAAGCGAGACCTGGCTCCTACGAGCAGTACTTC.

The chain couples TRBV4-3 to TRBJ1-4; D not resolved. V dropped 0 bases and J dropped 10 bases, with 15 bases sitting between them. There are 15 residues in the CDR3. The V gene's germline CDR1 is LGHNA and CDR2 YSLEER. The CDR3 bases are TGCGCCAGCAGCCAAGAGTACAGTACACATCGAAAACTGTTTTTT. It translates to CASSQEYSTHRKLFF.

In DNA, the CDR3 is TGCGCCAGCAGTTTCGACAGGGGTGATACGCAGTATTTT. This gives the protein CASSFDRGDTQYF. The V gene is TRBV5-1, the J gene TRBJ2-3; TRBD1 matches at 8 bases. The trim removed 5 bases at V and 6 bases at J, leaving 5 bases unmatched. This CDR3 is built from 13 residues. In germline, CDR1 is SGHRS, CDR2 YFSETQ.

This chain uses TRBV9 with TRBJ1-2; perhaps TRBD1 as D (5 bases). This CDR3 has 13 residues. Deletions cut 0 bases from V and 4 bases from J, with 7 bases between. Germline V gives CDR1 SGDLS, CDR2 YYNGEE. CDR3 nucleotides: TGTGCCAGCAGCGTAGGGCAGGGCTATGGCTACACCTTC. As protein: CASSVGQGYGYTF.

The chain employs TRBV28 and TRBJ2-7, with 10 bases aligning to TRBD2. This CDR3 comprises 14 residues. Germline CDR1 MDHEN, CDR2 SYDVKM. V lost 6 bases, J lost 7 bases, and 9 bases stayed unmatched. The CDR3 nucleotides are TGTGCCAGCAGACGAGCGGGAGGGCCGGGGGAGCAGTACTTC. Translation gives CASRRAGGPGEQYF.

CDR3 DNA: TGTGCCAGCAGTTACTCGACAGACGGGTACGAGCAGTACTTC. This encodes CASSYSTDGYEQYF. This sequence joins TRBV6-5 and TRBJ2-7, with D possibly being TRBD1 (5 bases). V dropped 0 bases and J dropped 4 bases, with 10 bases sitting between them. The CDR3 has 14 amino acids. Germline values: CDR1 MNHEY, CDR2 SVGAGI.

V gene TRBV5-1 combines with J gene TRBJ1-6; D is perhaps TRBD1 (6 bases). In germline, CDR1 is SGHRS, CDR2 YFSETQ. The CDR3 runs 15 residues. Trimming cost V 1 base and J 7 bases, with 12 bases left between them. The CDR3 DNA reads as TGCGCCAGCAGCTTGCAAGGGCAGGGGAATTCACCCCTCCACTTT. Protein: CASSLQGQGNSPLHF. Supplemented by reference TRBV5-1 and TRBJ1-6, the full variable domain reads KAGVTQTPRYLIKTRGQQVTLSCSPISGHRSVSWYQQTPGQGLQFLFEYFSETQRNKGNFPGRFSGRQFSNSRSEMNVSTLELGDSALYLCASSLQGQGNSPLHFGNGTRLTVT.

This chain links TRBV5-1 with TRBJ2-3, with D perhaps TRBD1 (5 bases). Trimming left V 2 bases short and J 6 bases short, with 13 bases between. CDR1 and CDR2 (germline): SGHRS, YFSETQ. CDR3 length: 14 amino acids. Here the CDR3 DNA reads TGCGCCAGCAGCTTTGACCTCCCAGGGGATACGCAGTATTTT. Protein: CASSFDLPGDTQYF.

The genes are TRBV19 and TRBJ1-1; no clear D. The CDR3 runs 15 residues. In germline, CDR1 is LNHDA, CDR2 SQIVND (reference sequence). Trimming took off 0 bases at V and 0 bases at J, with 8 bases between the two ends. CDR3 nucleotide sequence: TGTGCCAGTAGTATAGACAACAGCCTGAACACTGAAGCTTTCTTT. As protein: CASSIDNSLNTEAFF.

The V call is TRBV9, the J call TRBJ2-1; 7 bases agree with TRBD2. This CDR3 region has 15 residues. J lost 4 bases, V lost 1 base, and 5 bases had no gene match. Looked up from germline, CDR1 is SGDLS and CDR2 is YYNGEE. The CDR3 coding sequence is TGTGCCAGCAGCGTAAGGCTAGCGGATTACAATGAGCAGTTCTTC. Protein: CASSVRLADYNEQFF.

The chain uses TRBV19 and TRBJ2-7, with D perhaps matching TRBD1 (5 bases). The CDR3 covers 11 residues. V was pared by 4 bases and J by 4 bases, with 5 bases between. CDR1 is LNHDA and CDR2 is SQIVND in the germline V gene (reference sequence). The CDR3 DNA reads as TGTGCCAGTAGTACAGGGTACGAGCAGTACTTC. Amino acids: CASSTGYEQYF.

The chain joins TRBV7-8 to TRBJ1-2; D gene uncertain. The germline V and J ends were trimmed by 5 bases and 7 bases, with 14 bases remaining between them. This CDR3 spans 13 amino acids. Germline V lookup: CDR1 SGHVS, CDR2 FQNEAQ. The CDR3 DNA reads TGTGCCAGCAGCACGTATCAAAGAGGTGGCTACACCTTC. As protein: CASSTYQRGGYTF.

This rearrangement joins TRBV6-1 to TRBJ2-7, with 8 bases aligning to TRBD2. Germline V gives CDR1 MNHNS, CDR2 SASEGT. The J segment lost 7 bases and the V segment lost 3 bases, leaving 8 bases of the junction unmatched. The CDR3 length is 14 residues. The CDR3 DNA is TGTGCCAGCAGTGATGGCGGGAGGTCTTGGGAGCAGTACTTC. Amino acid sequence: CASSDGGRSWEQYF.

This clone appeared a single time. V and J are TRBV7-2 and TRBJ2-3; the match to TRBD2 covers 7 bases. Germline CDR1 reads SGHTA; CDR2 reads FQGNSA. Losses at the gene ends were 1 base for V and 1 base for J; bases not matched to a gene: 8. CDR3 length: 17 residues. The CDR3 DNA reads as TGTGCCAGCAGCTTAGAGGTGCTAGCGGCGGGCACAGATACGCAGTATTTT. Translated: CASSLEVLAAGTDTQYF.

This clone was picked up a small number of times. The rearrangement joins TRBV30 to TRBJ2-1; 8 nucleotides line up with TRBD2. V shed 3 bases and J 3 bases; nucleotides not matched to a gene: 7. The CDR3 length is 15 residues. From germline, CDR1 is GTSNPN and CDR2 SVGIG (reference sequence). In nucleotides, the CDR3 is TGTGCCTGGAGGAGGGCTAGCGGGTTCTACAATGAGCAGTTCTTC. Protein product: CAWRRASGFYNEQFF. Drawing the rest from reference TRBV30 and TRBJ2-1, the complete variable domain is SQTIHQWPATLVQPVGSPLSLECTVEGTSNPNLYWYRQAAGRGLQLLFYSVGIGQISSEVPQNLSASRPQDRQFILSSKKLLLSDSGFYLCAWRRASGFYNEQFFGPGTRLTVL.

This clone appeared a few times. The rearrangement joins TRBV5-6 to TRBJ2-2, with a possible D match to TRBD1 (6 bases). CDR1 SGHDT and CDR2 YYEEEE come from the germline V gene. V gave up 3 bases and J gave up 1 base, with 13 bases separating them. The length of the CDR3 is 16 residues. CDR3 sequence reads: CASSWPGTLNTGELFF. The CDR3 DNA reads TGTGCCAGCAGCTGGCCCGGGACATTGAACACCGGGGAGCTGTTTTTT.

The chain links TRBV30 to TRBJ2-7; D is ambiguous. Germline V CDR1 and CDR2: GTSNPN, SVGIG (reference sequence). The V end lost 2 bases, the J end lost 4 bases, and 12 bases lay between the germline ends. CDR3 length equals 13 residues. The DNA of the CDR3 is TGTGCCTGGAGTCCGGTAACCCCTTACGAGCAGTACTTC. It yields the protein CAWSPVTPYEQYF.

The chain is built from TRBV7-2 and TRBJ2-5, with 10 nucleotides matching TRBD1. Per the germline V gene, CDR1 is SGHTA and CDR2 is FQGNSA. The CDR3 sequence is 16 residues long. The junction had 11 bases not matched to a gene; V was cut back by 5 bases and J by 5 bases. CDR3 bases: TGTGCCAGCAGCGCTCCGGTAGGACAGGGGGGGGAGACCCAGTACTTC. Encoded protein: CASSAPVGQGGETQYF.

This chain links TRBV6-1 with TRBJ1-3; TRBD1 aligns across 8 bases. The CDR3 sequence is 15 residues long. Losses at the gene ends were 6 bases for V and 1 base for J; bases not matched to a gene: 5. Germline V lookup: CDR1 MNHNS, CDR2 SASEGT. For the CDR3, the DNA is TGTGCCAGCAGCCCTCAGGGGGCGTCTGGAAACACCATATATTTT. Translated, it gives CASSPQGASGNTIYF.

The rearrangement links TRBV28 to TRBJ2-1; a weak D match, TRBD2 (6 bases). V was shortened by 3 bases and J by 5 bases, with 11 bases between the two germline ends. The CDR3 spans 14 residues. The germline V gene has CDR1 MDHEN and CDR2 SYDVKM. The CDR3, as DNA: TGTGCCAGCAGTTTGGGCGGGATAAACAATGAGCAGTTCTTC. Translation gives CASSLGGINNEQFF.

A single count supports this clone. The chain carries TRBV11-3 and TRBJ2-1; 9 bases line up with TRBD2. The CDR3 runs to 15 residues. V lost 2 bases, J lost 5 bases, and 4 bases stayed unmatched. In germline, CDR1 is SGHNT, CDR2 YENEEA. The CDR3 loop reads CASSLRTSDDNEQFF. In DNA, the CDR3 is TGTGCCAGCAGCTTAAGGACTAGCGACGACAATGAGCAGTTCTTC.

About this clone itself: An end of the junction does not agree with germline; a read error may underlie this. The gene calls are TRBV2 and TRBJ2-6, with a possible D match to TRBD2 (7 bases). In germline, CDR1 is SNHLY, CDR2 FYNNEI. The CDR3 contains 14 residues. CDR3 nucleotides: TGTGCCAGCTGCGGGGGCGCTGGGGCCAACGGCCTGACTTTC. Protein product: CASCGGAGANGLTF.

The chain recombines TRBV28 with TRBJ1-2; no definite D call. Germline values: CDR1 MDHEN, CDR2 SYDVKM. This CDR3 contains 13 residues. V lost 6 bases and J lost 3, with 11 bases in between. Here the CDR3 DNA reads TGTGCCAGCAGCGTCTTCTTCGACTATGGCTACACCTTC. Translated, it gives CASSVFFDYGYTF.

This chain connects TRBV7-9 to TRBJ1-2; 9 positions agree with TRBD1. CDR3 length: 14 amino acids. V trimming: 5 bases; J trimming: 2 bases; junction bases outside the gene matches: 3. The germline V gene has CDR1 SEHNR and CDR2 FQNEAQ (reference sequence). CDR3 amino acids: CASSPGQGNYGYTF. DNA for the CDR3: TGTGCCAGCAGCCCCGGACAGGGGAACTATGGCTACACCTTC. Combining the CDR3 with reference TRBV7-9 and TRBJ1-2 gives the whole variable domain DTGVSQNPRHKITKRGQNVTFRCDPISEHNRLYWYRQTLGQGPEFLTYFQNEAQLEKSRLLSDRFSAERPKGSFSTLEIQRTEQGDSAMYLCASSPGQGNYGYTFGSGTRLTVV.

V gene TRBV27 combines with J gene TRBJ2-7; the D is unclear. Deletions cut 2 bases from V and 2 bases from J, with 7 bases between. This CDR3 is built from 13 residues. CDR1 MNHEY and CDR2 SMNVEV come from the germline V gene (reference sequence). The chain's CDR3 is CASSLGPPYEQYF. The CDR3 region has the DNA TGTGCCAGCAGTTTAGGCCCTCCCTACGAGCAGTACTTC.